This note documents a single T cell receptor beta chain sequence. The record originates from a study of T-cell reconstitution after alpha-beta-depleted transplantation in children. Unique molecular identifiers were incorporated during preparation of the TCRbeta library. A single record per CDR3 protein comes from TCRdb applying MiXCR to the PCR reads. The table shows about 300,000 distinct CDR3 sequences, with roughly a tenth occurring only once. J was trimmed by 3 bases and V by 1 base; bases with no gene match: 8. This CDR3 comprises 17 residues. Germline CDR1 MNHEY, CDR2 SVGEGT. The sequences come from PBMCs, collected before TCRalphabeta/CD19-depleted stem cell transplant. The source of this sequence is a boy under three years old with acute myeloid leukemia, due to receive a stem cell transplant. V is TRBV6-2 or TRBV6-3 and J is TRBJ2-3; 9 nucleotides agree with TRBD1. The CDR3 spells CASSYLPGQGATDTQYF. Here the CDR3 DNA reads TGTGCCAGCAGTTACTTACCGGGACAGGGTGCGACAGATACGCAGTATTTT.